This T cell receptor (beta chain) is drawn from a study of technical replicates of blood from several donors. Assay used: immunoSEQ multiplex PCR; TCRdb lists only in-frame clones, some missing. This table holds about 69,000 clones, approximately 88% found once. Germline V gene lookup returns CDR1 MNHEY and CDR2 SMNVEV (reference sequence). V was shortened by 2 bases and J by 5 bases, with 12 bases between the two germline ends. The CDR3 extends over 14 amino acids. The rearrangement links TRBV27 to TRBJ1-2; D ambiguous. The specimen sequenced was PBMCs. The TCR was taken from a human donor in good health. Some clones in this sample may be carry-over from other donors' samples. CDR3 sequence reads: CASSLQASTYGYTF. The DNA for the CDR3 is TGTGCCAGCAGTTTACAGGCGTCTACTTATGGCTACACCTTC.